This is a list of T cell receptor beta chains from one sample in a study of blood T cell repertoires in COVID-19. Here immunoSEQ multiplex PCR was the method, and the copy in TCRdb shows in-frame clones only, minus some. This sample has some 150,000 clones; roughly 79% occur once, and the top ten carry 8.6%. The sequencing sample was made of peripheral blood. Source of these receptors: a man aged 50 to 60 with active or convalescent COVID-19. Both conserved end residues are part of each CDR3. Fields, in order: clone size, D gene, CDR3 length, V gene, J gene, CDR3 DNA, CDR3 protein. A D gene is named only where the DNA matches it firmly. Where a row states a size, it is once, few, many or the class of an expanded clone; other rows omit it.

NA	NA	14	TRBV24-1	TRBJ1-1	TGTGCCACCGGTGGACGGGGTGCGAACACTGAAGCTTTCTTT	CATGGRGANTEAFF
NA	NA	15	TRBV4-2	TRBJ1-3	TGTGCCAGCAGCCAAGATGGCAGCTCTGGAAACACCATATATTTT	CASSQDGSSGNTIYF
once	TRBD2	16	TRBV5-1	TRBJ2-1	TGCGCCAGCAGCAAGGCCGGGACTAGCGGGCCCAATGAGCAGTTCTTC	CASSKAGTSGPNEQFF
NA	TRBD1	14	TRBV3-1/TRBV3-2	TRBJ1-1	TGTGCCAGCAGCCAAGCTGACAGGGACACTGAAGCTTTCTTT	CASSQADRDTEAFF
NA	NA	13	TRBV5-1	TRBJ2-5	TGCGCCAGCAGCGGGGCAACCTGGGAGACCCAGTACTTC	CASSGATWETQYF
once	TRBD2	13	TRBV28	TRBJ2-3	TGTGCCAGCAGTTTGGGAGGGTCAGATACGCAGTATTTT	CASSLGGSDTQYF
NA	TRBD2	14	TRBV3-1/TRBV3-2	TRBJ2-7	TGTGCCAGCAGCGCCGGGACTAGCTCCTACGAGCAGTACTTC	CASSAGTSSYEQYF
many	TRBD2	15	TRBV28	TRBJ2-3	TGTGCCAGCGGACTAGCGTATTCTAGCACAGATACGCAGTATTTT	CASGLAYSSTDTQYF
NA	TRBD2	14	TRBV24-1	TRBJ2-1	TGTGCCACCGTAAGCGGGAGAAACTACAATGAGCAGTTCTTC	CATVSGRNYNEQFF
NA	NA	14	TRBV21-1	TRBJ2-7	TGTGCCAGCAGCGTCCACCTAGGTGGGTACGAGCAGTACTTC	CASSVHLGGYEQYF
few	TRBD1	14	TRBV18	TRBJ1-5	TGTGCCAGCTCACCCGACAGGGCCGGTCAGCCCCAGCATTTT	CASSPDRAGQPQHF
NA	TRBD2	16	TRBV10-3	TRBJ2-1	TGTGCCATCAGTGACGGCGGAGCGGGAGGGTACAATGAGCAGTTCTTC	CAISDGGAGGYNEQFF
NA	NA	13	TRBV27	TRBJ1-1	TGTGCCAGCAGTTTTTCAAGGGGGACTGAAGCTTTCTTT	CASSFSRGTEAFF
once	TRBD1	13	TRBV6-5	TRBJ1-1	TGTGCCAGCGAGGGACAGGAGAACACTGAAGCTTTCTTT	CASEGQENTEAFF
NA	NA	12	TRBV19	TRBJ2-7	TGTGCCAGTAGCGACACGAGGGACGAGCAGTACTTC	CASSDTRDEQYF
NA	TRBD1	13	TRBV2	TRBJ2-1	TGTGCCAGCAGTGCGACAGGGTCCCCCCCTGAATTCTTC	CASSATGSPPEFF
few	NA	14	TRBV11-3	TRBJ2-5	TGTGCCAGCAGCTTAAGCAGCGCCCAAGAGACCCAGTACTTC	CASSLSSAQETQYF
NA	NA	15	TRBV28	TRBJ2-3	TGTGCCAGCAGTTCAAACAGGGTTCGCACAGATACGCAGTATTTT	CASSSNRVRTDTQYF